This T cell receptor (beta chain) appears in the sequencing data of a study of shared clonotypes between healthy human individuals. Germline CDR1 WNHNN, CDR2 SYGVQD (reference sequence). The CDR3 spans 13 residues. V was shortened by 4 bases and J by 2 bases, with 7 bases between the two germline ends. Broader study findings: Genetic and exposure-history diversity was limited by the small donor number.

Concerning this clone itself: As yet, its antigen is unknown.

Several immunoSEQ plates received, in even portions, the genomic DNA of each subset. DNA input for the unsorted PBMC replicate PCRs was about 280 ng, tens of thousands of T cell genomes. Assay: immunoSEQ multiplex PCR; the TCRdb copy retains only in-frame clones and omits some. The table has hundreds of thousands of clones, roughly 72% seen once. The chain links TRBV10-1 to TRBJ2-3; D remains unclear. The sample was PBMCs. The clonotype originates from a woman in her 40s in good health. Some clones in this sample may be carry-over from other donors' samples. CDR3 nucleotides: TGCGCCAGCAGTGTCACTAACACAGATACGCAGTATTTT. Residues: CASSVTNTDTQYF.